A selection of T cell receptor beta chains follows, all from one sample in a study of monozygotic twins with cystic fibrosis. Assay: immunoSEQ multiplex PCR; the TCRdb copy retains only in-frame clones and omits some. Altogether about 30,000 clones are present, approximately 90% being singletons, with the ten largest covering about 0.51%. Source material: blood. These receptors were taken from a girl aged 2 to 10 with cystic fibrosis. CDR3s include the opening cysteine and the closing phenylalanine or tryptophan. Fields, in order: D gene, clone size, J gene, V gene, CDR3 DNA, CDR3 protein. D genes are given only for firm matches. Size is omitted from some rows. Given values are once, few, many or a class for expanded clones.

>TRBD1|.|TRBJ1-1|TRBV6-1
TGTGCCAGCAGTGAAGTCGGGACAGTATCTGAAGCTTTCTTT
CASSEVGTVSEAFF
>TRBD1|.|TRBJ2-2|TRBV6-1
TGTGCCAGCAGACCCGGGACAGGGAACACCGGGGAGCTGTTTTTT
CASRPGTGNTGELFF
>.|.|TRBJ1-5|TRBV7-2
TGTGCCAGCAGCTTAGCGCACGGGAGCAATCAGCCCCAGCATTTT
CASSLAHGSNQPQHF
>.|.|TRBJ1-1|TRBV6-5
TGTGCCAGCAGTTACTTGGGGAACACTGAAGCTTTCTTT
CASSYLGNTEAFF
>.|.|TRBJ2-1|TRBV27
TGTGCCAGCAGTTTCCTGGTGGCGAATGAGCAGTTCTTC
CASSFLVANEQFF
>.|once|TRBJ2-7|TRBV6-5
TGTGCCAGCAGCCGGGGGTTTAGCTCCTACGAGCAGTACTTC
CASSRGFSSYEQYF
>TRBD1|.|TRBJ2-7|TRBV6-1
TGTGCCAGACCGGACAGGGAGTTTTGTCTTTACGAGCAGTACTTC
CARPDREFCLYEQYF
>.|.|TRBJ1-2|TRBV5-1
TGCGCCAGCAGCTTGGACTCGGACGGTCCTGTTAGTTATGGCTACACCTTC
CASSLDSDGPVSYGYTF
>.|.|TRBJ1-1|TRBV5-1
TGCGCCAGCACCCCACTAAGGGGGGGCGATAGCACTGAAGCTTTCTTT
CASTPLRGGDSTEAFF
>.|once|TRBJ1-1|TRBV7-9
TGTGCCAGCAGCTTTCCCAAGAACCGGGACAACACTGAAGCTTTCTTT
CASSFPKNRDNTEAFF
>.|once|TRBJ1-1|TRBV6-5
TGTGCCAGCAGTTATGTTGGGGCAGGGCAGACTGAAGCTTTCTTT
CASSYVGAGQTEAFF
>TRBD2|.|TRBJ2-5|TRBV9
TGTGCCAGCAGCTCCGGGACTAGCGGGGGGGTACAAGAGACCCAGTACTTC
CASSSGTSGGVQETQYF
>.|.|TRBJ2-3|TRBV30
TGTGCCTGGAGTGTAACCCAAGATACGCAGTATTTT
CAWSVTQDTQYF
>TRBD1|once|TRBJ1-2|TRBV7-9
TGTGCCAGCAGCTTAGGCCAGACAGGGGGCTCAGAAGGCTACACCTTC
CASSLGQTGGSEGYTF
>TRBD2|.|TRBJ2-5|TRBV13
TGTGCCAGCAGCTTTGTTAGCGGGGATGAGACCCAGTACTTC
CASSFVSGDETQYF
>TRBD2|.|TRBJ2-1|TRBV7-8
TGTGCCAGCAGCCCGACTAGCGGGGCCTACAATGAGCAGTTCTTC
CASSPTSGAYNEQFF
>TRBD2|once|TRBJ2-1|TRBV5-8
TGTGCCAGCAGCACCTGGGGAGGGAATGAGCAGTTCTTC
CASSTWGGNEQFF
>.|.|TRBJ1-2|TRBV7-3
TGTGCCAGCAGCTCCATACAGGGTTATGGCTACACCTTC
CASSSIQGYGYTF
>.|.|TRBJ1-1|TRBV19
TGTGCCAGTAGTCCAACCCTAGAGGGGGGAATGGGCACTGAAGCTTTCTTT
CASSPTLEGGMGTEAFF
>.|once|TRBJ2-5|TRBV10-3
TGTGCCATCAGGTCAGGGGGGGAGACCCAGTACTTC
CAIRSGGETQYF
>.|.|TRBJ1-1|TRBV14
TGTGCCAGCAGCAGGCTGGGTGGGGCCATGAACACTGAAGCTTTCTTT
CASSRLGGAMNTEAFF
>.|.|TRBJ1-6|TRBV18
TGTGCCAGCTCACCACAGGCCCAAGAAGGTTCACCCCTCCACTTT
CASSPQAQEGSPLHF
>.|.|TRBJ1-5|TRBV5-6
TGTGCCAGCAGTAGCCCCAATCAGCCCCAGCATTTT
CASSSPNQPQHF
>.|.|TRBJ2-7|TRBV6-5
TGTGCCAGCACGCGGGCCTCTGGAGGCGAGCAGTACTTC
CASTRASGGEQYF
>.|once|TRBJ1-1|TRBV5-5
TGTGCCAGCAGCTTGGATAGGGTATACACTGAAGCTTTCTTT
CASSLDRVYTEAFF
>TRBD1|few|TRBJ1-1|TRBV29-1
TGCAGGGTGCAGGGGGCGTCCACTGAAGCTTTCTTT
CRVQGASTEAFF
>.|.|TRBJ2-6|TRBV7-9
TGTGCCAGCAGCTCACCAGGGGATGGGGCCAACGTCCTGACTTTC
CASSSPGDGANVLTF
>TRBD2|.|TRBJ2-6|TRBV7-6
TGTGCCAGCACCCTGGGGGGGGCTGGGGCCAACGTCCTGACTTTC
CASTLGGAGANVLTF
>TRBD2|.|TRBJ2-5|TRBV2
TGTGCCAGCGTAGGACTAGCGGGGAGAGGAGAGACCCAGTACTTC
CASVGLAGRGETQYF
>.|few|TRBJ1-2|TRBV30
TGTGCCTGGAGAGGAAACAACTATGGCTACACCTTC
CAWRGNNYGYTF
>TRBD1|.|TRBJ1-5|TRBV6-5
TGTGCCAGCAGTTTAAGGGGGCATCAGCCCCAGCATTTT
CASSLRGHQPQHF
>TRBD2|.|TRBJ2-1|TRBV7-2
TGTGCCAGCAGCGACCGCGGGGGGGAACTCAATGAGCAGTTCTTC
CASSDRGGELNEQFF
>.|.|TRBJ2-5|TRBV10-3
TGTGCCATCGGAAACTCCCAAGAGACCCAGTACTTC
CAIGNSQETQYF
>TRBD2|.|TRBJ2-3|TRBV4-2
TGTGCCAGCAGCCAAGAAGGGCTAGCGGGGGGGACAGATACGCAGTATTTT
CASSQEGLAGGTDTQYF
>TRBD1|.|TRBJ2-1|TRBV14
TGTGCCAGCAGCCCCCTCGAGGGGGCCGCCTACAATGAGCAGTTCTTC
CASSPLEGAAYNEQFF
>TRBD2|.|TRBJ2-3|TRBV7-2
TGTGCCAGCAGCCCAGGCCCAGCGGGGGGGTCCGGTACGCAGTATTTT
CASSPGPAGGSGTQYF
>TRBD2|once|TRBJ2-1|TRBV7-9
TGTGCCAGCAGCCAGAGGACTAGCGGGGGAGATGAGCAGTTCTTC
CASSQRTSGGDEQFF
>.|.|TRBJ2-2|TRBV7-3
TGTGCCAGCAGCTTAACCGACTGGACAGTTGAGACCTACACCGGGGAGCTGTTTTTT
CASSLTDWTVETYTGELFF
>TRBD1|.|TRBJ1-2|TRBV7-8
TGTGCCAGCAGCTCCCGTCGGGTCGTGGACAGGGAAGAGTATGGCTACACCTTC
CASSSRRVVDREEYGYTF
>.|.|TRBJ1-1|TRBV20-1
TGCAGTGCTAACGTCGCTGAAGCTTTCTTT
CSANVAEAFF
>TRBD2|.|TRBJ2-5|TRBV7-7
TGTGCCAGCAGCTTTAGCGGGGGAGGTGAGACCCAGTACTTC
CASSFSGGGETQYF
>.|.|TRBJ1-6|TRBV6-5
TGTGCCAGCAGTCGGACAGCGGCGAATTCACCCCTCCACTTT
CASSRTAANSPLHF
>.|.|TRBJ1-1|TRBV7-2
TGTGCCAGCAGCTTAGGGAGGACTACCGGTGAAGCTTTCTTT
CASSLGRTTGEAFF
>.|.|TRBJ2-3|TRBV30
TGTGCCTGTGCGGGGTTCACAGATACGCAGTATTTT
CACAGFTDTQYF
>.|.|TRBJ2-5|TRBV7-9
TGTGCCAGCAGCTTAATACCCATCCGCCAAGAGACCCAGTACTTC
CASSLIPIRQETQYF
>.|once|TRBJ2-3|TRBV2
TGTGCCAGCTTGAGGGGAGGTTGGGGCACAGATACGCAGTATTTT
CASLRGGWGTDTQYF
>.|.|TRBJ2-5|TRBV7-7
TGTGCCAGCAGCTCCTACAGGGAAGAGACCCAGTACTTC
CASSSYREETQYF
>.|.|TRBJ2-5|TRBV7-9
TGTGCCAGCAGCTTAGACAAAAACCAAGAGACCCAGTACTTC
CASSLDKNQETQYF
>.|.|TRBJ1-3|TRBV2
TGTGCCAGCAGTGAAGCGCTTAGGTTATCTGGAAACACCATATATTTT
CASSEALRLSGNTIYF
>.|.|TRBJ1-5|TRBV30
TGTGCCTGGAGTGTACCCGGGCCTTGGCAGCCCCAGCATTTT
CAWSVPGPWQPQHF
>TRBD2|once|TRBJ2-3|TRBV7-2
TGTGCCAGCAGCTTTCGCCGGGAGGACACGCAGTATTTT
CASSFRREDTQYF